This TCR beta chain originates from a study of shared clonotypes between healthy human individuals. Background on the study: The study used three CD4 naive, three CD4 memory, two CD8 naive and one CD8 memory plate per donor.

CDR1 MNHEY and CDR2 SMNVEV come from the germline V gene (reference sequence). The CDR3 is 14 residues long. Trimming removed 5 bases from V and 0 bases from J, with 8 bases in between. Combining CD45RO+ cells with CCR7-negative CD45RA+ TemRA cells gave CD8 memory. Sequencing used immunoSEQ multiplex PCR; TCRdb keeps in-frame clones, though not all of them. The table includes some 120,000 clones, about 70% detected once. The sequencing input was memory CD8+ T cells sorted from blood. Sample subset: CD45RO+ cells pooled with CCR7-negative TemRA cells. The chain is built from TRBV27 and TRBJ2-1; tentative D call: TRBD2 (5 bases). The receptor was derived from a woman between 25 and 40 years old in good health. The CDR3 sequence is CASSLGSSYNEQFF. The CDR3 DNA follows: TGTGCCAGCAGTCTAGGGAGCTCCTACAATGAGCAGTTCTTC.